Below, 3 T cell receptor beta chains from the same sample are listed, as sequenced in a study of blood T cell repertoires in COVID-19. Libraries were prepared by immunoSEQ multiplex PCR; TCRdb keeps only in-frame clonotypes and omits some of them. The table shows around 62,000 clones, with roughly 90% occurring only once. Sequencing was performed on peripheral blood. The receptors come from a woman aged 55-69 years with acute or convalescent COVID-19.

This clone was found a few times. The rearrangement links TRBV23-1 to TRBJ1-1; D is uncertain. TRBV23-1 is designated an ORF whose function remains uncertain. The CDR3 spans 10 residues. V shed 10 bases and J shed 8 bases, with 11 bases lying between them. The CDR3 sequence is CATPPREAFF. For the CDR3, the DNA is TGCGCCACCCCTCCTAGGGAAGCTTTCTTT.

V and J are TRBV25-1 and TRBJ2-3; D is perhaps TRBD2 (6 bases). CDR3 length: 15 residues. Trimming shortened V by 4 bases and J by 2 bases, and 13 bases separated the two germline ends. CDR1 is MGHDK and CDR2 is SYGVNS in the germline V gene. The CDR3 here is CASSGLGGLTDTQYF. CDR3 nucleotides: TGTGCCAGCAGTGGACTAGGAGGCCTCACAGATACGCAGTATTTT. Full variable domain (outside the CDR3, taken from reference TRBV25-1 and TRBJ2-3): EADIYQTPRYLVIGTGKKITLECSQTMGHDKMYWYQQDPGMELHLIHYSYGVNSTEKGDLSSESTVSRIRTEHFPLTLESARPSHTSQYLCASSGLGGLTDTQYFGPGTRLTVL.

The chain employs TRBV3-1 (or the pseudogene TRBV3-2) and TRBJ1-6, with TRBD1 identical over 8 bases. Trimming removed 4 bases from V and 5 bases from J; junction bases left unmatched: 7. Germline CDR1 and CDR2: LGHDT and YNNKEL (reference sequence). The CDR3 runs 16 residues. In DNA, the CDR3 is TGTGCCAGCAGCCGGGCGACAGGGGTTCATAATTCACCCCTCCACTTT. This translates into CASSRATGVHNSPLHF.